This entry lists 15 T cell receptor beta chains sequenced from one sample in a study of T cell responses to AZD1222 COVID-19 vaccine. Here immunoSEQ multiplex PCR was the method, and the copy in TCRdb shows in-frame clones only, minus some. The data hold 55,000 to 75,000 clones, with about four fifths observed a single time. The source material was peripheral blood, sampled on day 0 of MenACWY control vaccination. These receptors were obtained from an adult in good health.

The chain combines TRBV7-8 with TRBJ2-3, with TRBD2 matching over 9 bases. Germline CDR1 is SGHVS and CDR2 is FQNEAQ. The CDR3 covers 16 residues. V lost 5 bases, J lost 3 bases, and 9 bases stayed unmatched. In DNA, the CDR3 is TGTGCCAGCAGCACCCCGACTAGCGGCCGTACAGATACGCAGTATTTT. Translated: CASSTPTSGRTDTQYF. The full variable domain, in which reference TRBV7-8 and TRBJ2-3 provide the parts outside the CDR3, is GAGVSQSPRYKVAKRGQDVALRCDPISGHVSLFWYQQALGQGPEFLTYFQNEAQLDKSGLPSDRFFAERPEGSVSTLKIQRTQQEDSAVYLCASSTPTSGRTDTQYFGPGTRLTVL.

This clone was observed a handful of times. CDR3 region: CASSDSSREWNSPLHF. The CDR3, as DNA: TGTGCCAGTAGTGACTCGTCAAGGGAATGGAATTCACCCCTCCACTTT. The chain joins TRBV19 to TRBJ1-6; D not certain. The CDR3 length is 16 residues. Trimming shortened V by 5 bases and J by 7 bases, and 18 bases separated the two germline ends. Germline-derived CDR1 and CDR2 are LNHDA and SQIVND (reference sequence).

The rearrangement joins TRBV18 to TRBJ1-2; unclear D gene. CDR1 and CDR2 from the germline V gene are KGHSH and LQKENI. The CDR3 spans 14 residues. V was shortened by 2 bases and J by 0 bases, with 7 bases between the two germline ends. The CDR3 is CASSPATANYGYTF. The CDR3, as DNA: TGTGCCAGCTCACCAGCCACGGCTAACTATGGCTACACCTTC.

The chain carries TRBV30 and TRBJ2-3; the D gene is possibly TRBD1 (5 bases). The CDR3 is 16 residues long. CDR1 is GTSNPN, CDR2 SVGIG, per germline (reference sequence). Trimming cost V 1 base and J 2 bases, with 16 bases left between them. The CDR3 nucleotides read TGTGCCTGGAGTGAGGGGTTTTGGGGAATCACAGATACGCAGTATTTT. Amino acids: CAWSEGFWGITDTQYF.

The chain uses TRBV7-2 and TRBJ1-1; no firm D call. Germline CDR1 SGHTA, CDR2 FQGNSA. There are 15 residues in the CDR3. Trimming took 1 base from V and 5 from J, leaving 14 bases between them. The CDR3 here is CASSLEGRSSTEAFF. CDR3 DNA: TGTGCCAGCAGCTTAGAGGGTCGGAGCAGTACTGAAGCTTTCTTT.

This clone has just a few counts. The V call is TRBV10-3, the J call TRBJ1-2, with a weak D call TRBD1 (5 bases). This CDR3 has 13 amino acids. The germline V gene has CDR1 ENHRY and CDR2 SYGVKD. Trimming took 6 bases from V and 4 from J, leaving 12 bases between them. The CDR3 nucleotides are TGTGCCATCAGCGATGGCGGGGGCTATGGCTACACCTTC. Protein product: CAISDGGGYGYTF.

This clone was detected once. This chain's CDR3 is CASSLTQGGDWYEQYF. In nucleotides, the CDR3 is TGTGCCAGCAGCTTGACTCAAGGGGGAGATTGGTACGAGCAGTACTTC. The gene calls are TRBV7-9 and TRBJ2-7, with D possibly TRBD1 on 6 matching bases. The germline gives CDR1 SEHNR, CDR2 FQNEAQ (reference sequence). V was shortened by 3 bases and J by 4 bases, with 19 bases between the two germline ends. The length of the CDR3 is 16 residues.

This rearrangement joins TRBV13 to TRBJ2-1; TRBD2 might be the D (5 bases). This CDR3 region has 14 residues. The V end was cut by 2 bases, the J end by 4 bases, with 9 bases between. CDR1 and CDR2 from the germline V gene are PRHDT and FYEKMQ (reference sequence). For the CDR3, the DNA is TGTGCCAGCAGCTTATTCGGGAAATACAATGAGCAGTTCTTC. Translation: CASSLFGKYNEQFF.

The V call is TRBV5-1, the J call TRBJ2-1, with a possible D match to TRBD2 (6 bases). The V gene lost 3 bases and the J gene lost 9 bases, with 16 bases spanning the gap. CDR3 size: 14 residues. The germline CDR1 and CDR2 sequences are SGHRS and YFSETQ. The CDR3 DNA reads as TGCGCCAGCAGCTACGGGACTCGAGGTAGTGAGCAGTTCTTC. Protein sequence: CASSYGTRGSEQFF. Full variable domain (outside the CDR3, taken from reference TRBV5-1 and TRBJ2-1): KAGVTQTPRYLIKTRGQQVTLSCSPISGHRSVSWYQQTPGQGLQFLFEYFSETQRNKGNFPGRFSGRQFSNSRSEMNVSTLELGDSALYLCASSYGTRGSEQFFGPGTRLTVL.

This chain connects TRBV11-2 to TRBJ2-1, with D possibly TRBD2 on 5 matching bases. Germline-derived CDR1 and CDR2 are SGHAT and FQNNGV. The CDR3 sequence is 14 residues long. Trimming removed 5 bases from V and 8 bases from J, with 16 bases in between. CDR3 bases: TGTGCCAGCAGCCCCATCATTGGGGAGTATGAGCAGTTCTTC. This codes for CASSPIIGEYEQFF.

J is TRBJ2-7 and V is TRBV3-1 (or the pseudogene TRBV3-2); 13 nucleotides agree with TRBD2. V lost 4 bases, J lost 6 bases, and 9 bases stayed unmatched. The CDR3 covers 16 residues. Germline assignment: CDR1 LGHDT and CDR2 YNNKEL (reference sequence). CDR3 coding DNA: TGTGCCAGCAGCCCGTTACTAGCGGGGGGGCGCCGCGAGCAGTACTTC. It specifies CASSPLLAGGRREQYF.

Details on this clone: Additional DNA sequences in this sample encode the identical CDR3. The CDR3 region is CASSELAGGQETQYF. The CDR3, as DNA: TGTGCCAGCAGTGAACTAGCGGGAGGCCAAGAGACCCAGTACTTC. The chain uses TRBV6-1 and TRBJ2-5; TRBD2 matches 11 bases. Germline V gene lookup returns CDR1 MNHNS and CDR2 SASEGT. There are 15 residues in the CDR3. The V segment lost 2 bases and the J segment 1 base; nucleotides outside the gene matches: 0.

The rearrangement joins TRBV6-2 or TRBV6-3 to TRBJ2-2; a possible D gene is TRBD1 (5 bases). The V gene lost 0 bases and the J gene lost 1 base, with 12 bases spanning the gap. Per germline, CDR1 MNHEY and CDR2 SVGEGT. The CDR3 is 17 amino acids. The DNA of the CDR3 is TGTGCCAGCAGTTACTCAGTAGGACAAGTGAACACCGGGGAGCTGTTTTTT. Translating it yields CASSYSVGQVNTGELFF.

The chain is built from TRBV5-4 and TRBJ2-3, with 7 bases identical to TRBD2. The CDR3 consists of 12 residues. The V gene's germline CDR1 is SGHNT and CDR2 YYREEE (reference sequence). Germline trimming cut 4 bases from V and 4 bases from J; bases unmatched to any gene: 0. CDR3 loop: CASSGGADTQYF. CDR3 DNA sequence: TGTGCCAGCAGCGGGGGGGCAGATACGCAGTATTTT.

The CDR3 reads CASSLQTGYTGELFF. The CDR3 nucleotides are TGTGCCAGCAGCTTGCAGACAGGCTACACCGGGGAGCTGTTTTTT. This sequence joins TRBV7-9 and TRBJ2-2; D possibly corresponds to TRBD1 (6 bases). Trimming cost V 3 bases and J 3 bases, with 11 bases left between them. The CDR3 loop spans 15 amino acids. Germline CDR1 and CDR2: SEHNR and FQNEAQ (reference sequence).